The 21 T cell receptor beta chains presented below share a single source sample, sequenced in a study of graft-versus-host responses after intestinal transplantation. Processing released intraepithelial and lamina propria lymphocytes from the graft tissue. Sequenced by immunoSEQ multiplex PCR; TCRdb stores in-frame clones only, minus some. The sample carries about 15,000 clones, roughly three fifths recorded once. The starting material was ileum tissue, obtained 524 days after transplant. These receptors all stem from a human patient who received an intestinal transplant, so some T cells may come from the graft donor.

This rearrangement joins TRBV10-3 to TRBJ1-2; TRBD1 agrees at 11 bases. Germline assignment: CDR1 ENHRY and CDR2 SYGVKD. Losses at the gene ends were 10 bases for V and 7 bases for J; bases not matched to a gene: 8. The CDR3 is 13 amino acids. Here the CDR3 reads CASTGQGASGYTF. In nucleotides, the CDR3 is TGTGCCAGCACCGGACAGGGGGCTAGTGGCTACACCTTC.

This clone was picked up one time. The chain employs TRBV5-8 and TRBJ1-1; TRBD1 is a possible D gene (5 bases). The V end lost 2 bases, the J end lost 0 bases, and 14 bases lay between the germline ends. CDR1 and CDR2 (germline): SGHTS, YDEGEE. CDR3 length: 16 amino acids. The CDR3 region has the DNA TGTGCCAGCAGCTTTTTTAGGGGTTCGATGAACACTGAAGCTTTCTTT. This encodes CASSFFRGSMNTEAFF.

This clone was picked up a small number of times. This chain links TRBV18 with TRBJ1-1; D might be TRBD1 (6 bases). V lost 2 bases, J lost 5 bases, and 15 bases lay in between. Looked up from germline, CDR1 is KGHSH and CDR2 is LQKENI. The CDR3 is made up of 15 amino acids. CDR3 sequence reads: CASSPSQLRGTEAFF. For the CDR3, the DNA is TGTGCCAGCTCACCATCCCAATTGAGGGGGACTGAAGCTTTCTTT.

The chain employs TRBV27 and TRBJ2-2; 9 positions agree with TRBD2. Germline loops: CDR1 MNHEY, CDR2 SMNVEV (reference sequence). This CDR3 region has 17 residues. V trimming: 7 bases; J trimming: 6 bases; junction bases outside the gene matches: 15. This CDR3 reads CASTWGVPGLASGELFF. The CDR3 bases are TGTGCCAGCACCTGGGGAGTACCGGGACTAGCCTCCGGGGAGCTGTTTTTT.

The chain links TRBV11-3 to TRBJ2-3; possible D gene TRBD2, 5 bases. V lost 8 bases and J lost 5, with 5 bases in between. Germline CDR1 reads SGHNT; CDR2 reads YENEEA. The CDR3 extends over 10 amino acids. The CDR3 loop is CASAGDTQYF. CDR3 in DNA: TGTGCCAGCGCGGGAGATACGCAGTATTTT.

V is TRBV7-2 and J is TRBJ2-7; D not resolved. This CDR3 is 14 amino acids long. V gave up 5 bases and J gave up 2 bases, with 13 bases separating them. Germline V gene data show CDR1 as SGHTA and CDR2 as FQGNSA. CDR3: CASSTNPRTYEQYF. The DNA of the CDR3 is TGTGCCAGCAGCACTAACCCACGGACCTACGAGCAGTACTTC.

The rearrangement uses TRBV30 and TRBJ2-1, with 9 bases that match TRBD2. Per germline, CDR1 GTSNPN and CDR2 SVGIG (reference sequence). The CDR3 is made up of 15 amino acids. V was clipped by 3 bases and J by 4 bases; unmatched bases: 7. The CDR3 spells CAWRGPGLAYNEQFF. The CDR3, as DNA: TGTGCCTGGAGGGGGCCGGGACTAGCTTACAATGAGCAGTTCTTC.

The chain employs TRBV18 and TRBJ1-1; 7 bases agree with TRBD1. Losses at the gene ends were 4 bases for V and 3 bases for J; bases not matched to a gene: 8. The CDR3 spans 15 residues. Germline loops: CDR1 KGHSH, CDR2 LQKENI. The CDR3 coding sequence is TGTGCCAGCTCACTAAACGGACAGGTTGACACTGAAGCTTTCTTT. It specifies CASSLNGQVDTEAFF.

The V and J genes are TRBV5-4 and TRBJ2-3; D might be TRBD1 (6 bases). Germline loops: CDR1 SGHNT, CDR2 YYREEE (reference sequence). The CDR3 length is 14 residues. Trimming cost V 2 bases and J 5 bases, with 12 bases left between them. CDR3 DNA: TGTGCCAGCAGCTTATTGGGGGCAGGAGATACGCAGTATTTT. This encodes CASSLLGAGDTQYF.

J is TRBJ2-7 and V is TRBV7-2; weak D call: TRBD2 (6 bases). Trimming pared 7 bases from V and 3 bases from J, leaving 16 bases between. Germline CDR1 and CDR2: SGHTA and FQGNSA. CDR3 length equals 14 residues. The CDR3 sequence is CASTQEGGGYEQYF. In DNA form, the CDR3 reads TGTGCCAGCACCCAGGAGGGTGGAGGCTACGAGCAGTACTTC.

The chain uses TRBV12-5 and TRBJ1-6, with 8 bases identical to TRBD1. CDR1 LGHNT and CDR2 FRNRAP come from the germline V gene. The CDR3 has 14 amino acids. V gave up 6 bases and J gave up 5 bases; unmatched junction bases: 3. The CDR3 reads CASGLDRDNSPLHF. Here the CDR3 DNA reads TGTGCTAGTGGCCTGGACAGGGATAATTCACCCCTCCACTTT.

This clone has more than one count but fewer than ten. The rearrangement uses TRBV30 and TRBJ2-3; 7 bases are shared with TRBD2. Germline CDR1 GTSNPN, CDR2 SVGIG (reference sequence). The V segment lost 6 bases and the J segment 1 base; nucleotides outside the gene matches: 1. This CDR3 comprises 12 residues. The CDR3 nucleotides are TGTGCCTGTGGGGGGGGCACAGATACGCAGTATTTT. Its translation: CACGGGTDTQYF. The variable domain in full, completed from reference TRBV30 and TRBJ2-3, reads SQTIHQWPATLVQPVGSPLSLECTVEGTSNPNLYWYRQAAGRGLQLLFYSVGIGQISSEVPQNLSASRPQDRQFILSSKKLLLSDSGFYLCACGGGTDTQYFGPGTRLTVL.

The rearrangement links TRBV7-2 to TRBJ2-1, with 12 nucleotides matching TRBD2. The CDR3 loop spans 14 amino acids. The germline gives CDR1 SGHTA, CDR2 FQGNSA. The ends lost 7 bases at V and 7 bases at J; junction bases unmatched: 5. CDR3 DNA: TGTGCCAGCATCCTAGCGGGGGGGCGTAATGAGCAGTTCTTC. Amino acids: CASILAGGRNEQFF.

This chain links TRBV6-5 with TRBJ2-1; TRBD2 agrees at 9 bases. CDR1 and CDR2 from the germline V gene are MNHEY and SVGAGI. CDR3 length: 14 amino acids. Unmatched junction bases numbered 3, after V lost 2 bases and J lost 7 bases. This CDR3 is CASSYGLAGNEQFF. The CDR3, as DNA: TGTGCCAGCAGTTACGGGCTAGCGGGGAATGAGCAGTTCTTC.

This clone is labeled medium-sized. This rearrangement joins TRBV19 to TRBJ1-5; possibly TRBD1 for D (5 bases). The CDR3 has 15 amino acids. Germline CDR1 reads LNHDA; CDR2 reads SQIVND (reference sequence). Trimming took 7 bases from V and 3 from J, leaving 16 bases between them. In DNA, the CDR3 is TGTGCCAGTATCATTACCCAGGGAACCAATCAGCCCCAGCATTTT. Translated, it gives CASIITQGTNQPQHF.

This chain links TRBV25-1 with TRBJ1-2; 9 bases match TRBD1. CDR1 and CDR2 (germline): MGHDK, SYGVNS. Losses at the gene ends were 1 base for V and 7 bases for J; bases not matched to a gene: 4. The CDR3 totals 14 residues. CDR3 protein: CASSESRTGAGYTF. CDR3 DNA: TGTGCCAGCAGTGAATCCCGGACAGGGGCTGGCTACACCTTC.

The chain carries TRBV2 and TRBJ1-2, with D hard to call. The CDR3 has 14 amino acids. Between the trimmed V and J ends, which lost 1 base and 8 bases, there was a span of 14 bases. CDR1 and CDR2 (germline): SNHLY, FYNNEI. CDR3 sequence (DNA): TGTGCCAGCAGTGAAGACGGGTGGGTCGGGGGCTACACCTTC. Translated: CASSEDGWVGGYTF.

By sample fraction, this clone is medium-sized. The V call is TRBV19, the J call TRBJ1-5, with 7 positions matching TRBD1. In germline, CDR1 is LNHDA, CDR2 SQIVND (reference sequence). The CDR3 has 15 amino acids. After removal of 8 bases from V and 7 bases from J, the junction contained 14 bases not matched to a gene. As DNA, the CDR3 is TGTGCCAGTGGACCGGAGAGGGGGCGTAGGCAGCCCCAGCATTTT. Translated, it gives CASGPERGRRQPQHF.

The chain joins TRBV4-3 to TRBJ2-1; 10 nucleotides line up with TRBD2. Germline V gene sequence: CDR1 LGHNA, CDR2 YSLEER. The V segment lost 0 bases and the J segment 8 bases; nucleotides outside the gene matches: 10. This CDR3 has 17 amino acids. CDR3 in DNA: TGCGCCAGCAGCCAAGATCAGGAGCGGGGGGGCCGGGATGAGCAGTTCTTC. This sequence encodes CASSQDQERGGRDEQFF.

This chain connects TRBV4-3 to TRBJ2-3; D might be TRBD1 (6 bases). The V gene's germline CDR1 is LGHNA and CDR2 YSLEER. The CDR3 extends over 14 amino acids. V was cut by 0 bases and J by 6 bases, with 10 bases left in between. In DNA form, the CDR3 reads TGCGCCAGCAGCCAAGAGGGGGCTGTTGATACGCAGTATTTT. It is translated as CASSQEGAVDTQYF.

The chain recombines TRBV12-5 with TRBJ1-5; 7 positions match TRBD1. V lost 1 base, J lost 2 bases, and 2 bases stayed unmatched. This CDR3 spans 15 amino acids. Germline lookup yields CDR1 LGHNT and CDR2 FRNRAP. The CDR3 DNA reads TGTGCTAGTGGTTTGGGTGGACAGGGCAATCAGCCCCAGCATTTT. It yields the protein CASGLGGQGNQPQHF. The complete variable domain, with remaining parts taken from reference TRBV12-5 and TRBJ1-5, reads DARVTQTPRHKVTEMGQEVTMRCQPILGHNTVFWYRQTMMQGLELLAYFRNRAPLDDSGMPKDRFSAEMPDATLATLKIQPSEPRDSAVYFCASGLGGQGNQPQHFGDGTRLSIL.